This TCR beta chain was observed in a study of OX40 agonist ivuxolimab in advanced cancers. The repertoire was sequenced with immunoSEQ multiplex PCR; TCRdb's copy has only in-frame clones and lacks some. Of 22,000 or so clones in the sample, 84% are singletons; the top ten hold roughly 35%. Trimming took 7 bases from V and 7 from J; bases not matched to a gene: 13. The CDR3 is 16 residues long. Germline values: CDR1 SEHNR, CDR2 FQNEAQ (reference sequence). This clonotype was obtained from an adult with an advanced solid tumor such as melanoma, head and neck, liver or kidney cancer. The chain links TRBV7-9 to TRBJ1-4, with 9 nucleotides matching TRBD1. The sample in question was CD4+ or CD8+ T cells sorted from blood, obtained in a trial of the OX40 agonist ivuxolimab. CDR3 nucleotides: TGTGCCAGCAACAAAGCACGGACAGGGGTGTCTGAAAAACTGTTTTTT. Protein: CASNKARTGVSEKLFF.